What follows are 4 T cell receptor beta chains derived from one specimen sequenced in a study of blood T cell repertoires in COVID-19. The protocol was immunoSEQ multiplex PCR, while the TCRdb copy is restricted to in-frame clones and leaves out a portion. The sample holds approximately 100,000 clones, about 91% seen once. Sample: peripheral blood. The receptor set was obtained from a human donor in a cohort sampled during active COVID-19.

The gene calls are TRBV28 and TRBJ1-2; D ambiguous. Deletions cut 6 bases from V and 7 bases from J, with 30 bases between. The germline V gene encodes CDR1 MDHEN and CDR2 SYDVKM. This CDR3 spans 18 amino acids. Here the CDR3 reads CASSSPVRGSLKASGYTF. The CDR3 DNA follows: TGTGCCAGCAGCTCTCCCGTGCGGGGTTCGCTCAAAGCGTCTGGCTACACCTTC.

This clone was counted a single time. CDR3 DNA: TGTGCCACTACCGGGGACAGGGCCTATAATTCACCCCTCCACTTT. Residues: CATTGDRAYNSPLHF. This chain uses TRBV19 with TRBJ1-6, with 9 bases fitting TRBD1. The CDR3 contains 15 residues. The V gene's germline CDR1 is LNHDA and CDR2 SQIVND (reference sequence). V was clipped by 10 bases and J by 2 bases; unmatched bases: 6.

This clone was seen more than once but under ten times. The chain employs TRBV7-9 and TRBJ1-2; 7 bases align to TRBD1. CDR3 length: 14 amino acids. V shed 4 bases and J 4 bases; nucleotides not matched to a gene: 6. CDR1 is SEHNR and CDR2 is FQNEAQ in the germline V gene (reference sequence). CDR3 coding DNA: TGTGCCAGCAGCTCTGTTTGGACAGGCTATGGCTACACCTTC. It translates to CASSSVWTGYGYTF.

V gene TRBV7-2 combines with J gene TRBJ2-2; the match to TRBD1 covers 10 bases. Germline CDR1 SGHTA, CDR2 FQGNSA. This CDR3 has 15 residues. Losses at the gene ends were 8 bases for V and 7 bases for J; bases not matched to a gene: 10. The CDR3, as DNA: TGTGCCAGCGGCCTTGACAGGGGGCGTCGCGGGGAGCTGTTTTTT. It specifies CASGLDRGRRGELFF.